This T cell receptor (beta chain) was identified in a study of cytomegalovirus exposure and HLA in healthy donors. The table came from immunoSEQ multiplex PCR; TCRdb's copy has only in-frame clones and leaves some out. This table holds 200,000 to 300,000 clones, 85% to 90% found once. The CDR3 consists of 14 residues. V was pared by 3 bases and J by 5 bases, with 11 bases between. Germline V gene sequence: CDR1 SEHNR, CDR2 FQNEAQ (reference sequence). The sequence was obtained from a man younger than 35 in good health and CMV-seronegative. The chain has TRBV7-9 and TRBJ2-1; D is unresolved. The sequencing input was PBMCs. For the CDR3, the DNA is TGTGCCAGCAGCTTGTCCGAGATTGACAATGAGCAGTTCTTC. Its protein is CASSLSEIDNEQFF.